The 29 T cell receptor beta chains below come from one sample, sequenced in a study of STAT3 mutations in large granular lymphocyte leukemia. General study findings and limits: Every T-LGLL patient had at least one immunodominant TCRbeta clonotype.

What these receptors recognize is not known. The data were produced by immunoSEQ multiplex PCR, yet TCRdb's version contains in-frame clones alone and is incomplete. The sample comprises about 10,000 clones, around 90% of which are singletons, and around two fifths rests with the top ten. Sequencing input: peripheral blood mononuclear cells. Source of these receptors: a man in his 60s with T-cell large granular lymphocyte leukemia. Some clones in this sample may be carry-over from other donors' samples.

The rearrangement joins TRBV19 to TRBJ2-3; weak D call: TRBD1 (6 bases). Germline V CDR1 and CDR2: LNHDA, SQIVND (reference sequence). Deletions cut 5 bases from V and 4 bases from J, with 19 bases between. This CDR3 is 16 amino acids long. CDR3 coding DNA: TGTGCCAGTAGTCCCAAAGGGGGACACCGACCAGATACGCAGTATTTT. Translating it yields CASSPKGGHRPDTQYF.

The CDR3 spells CASNSYNEQFF. The CDR3 bases are TGTGCCAGCAATTCCTACAATGAGCAGTTCTTC. The J gene is TRBJ2-1, the V gene TRBV28; no firm D call. Trimming pared 7 bases from V and 1 base from J, leaving 2 bases between. Germline-derived CDR1 and CDR2 are MDHEN and SYDVKM. This CDR3 has 11 residues.

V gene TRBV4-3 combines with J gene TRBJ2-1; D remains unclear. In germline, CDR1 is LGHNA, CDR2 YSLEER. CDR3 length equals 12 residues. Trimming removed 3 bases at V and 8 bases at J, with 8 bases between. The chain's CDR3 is CASSHQGYEQFF. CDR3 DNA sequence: TGCGCCAGCAGCCACCAAGGGTATGAGCAGTTCTTC.

The CDR3 sequence: CASRDASYEQYF. CDR3 in DNA: TGTGCCAGCAGGGACGCCTCCTACGAGCAGTACTTC. The genes are TRBV2 and TRBJ2-7; no clear D. The V gene's germline CDR1 is SNHLY and CDR2 FYNNEI. CDR3 length equals 12 residues. Deletions cut 6 bases from V and 0 bases from J, with 6 bases between.

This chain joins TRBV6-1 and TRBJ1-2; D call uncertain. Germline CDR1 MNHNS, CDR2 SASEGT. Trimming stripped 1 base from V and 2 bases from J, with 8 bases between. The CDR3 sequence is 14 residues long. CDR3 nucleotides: TGTGCCAGCAGTGAAGAGCCGGGGAACTATGGCTACACCTTC. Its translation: CASSEEPGNYGYTF.

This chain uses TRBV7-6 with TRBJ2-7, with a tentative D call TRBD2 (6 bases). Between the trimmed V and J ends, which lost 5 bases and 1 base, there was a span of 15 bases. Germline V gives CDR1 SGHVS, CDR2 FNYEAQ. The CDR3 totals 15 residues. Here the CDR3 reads CASSPGRSGSYEQYF. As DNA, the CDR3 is TGTGCCAGCAGCCCCGGTAGGAGCGGGTCCTACGAGCAGTACTTC.

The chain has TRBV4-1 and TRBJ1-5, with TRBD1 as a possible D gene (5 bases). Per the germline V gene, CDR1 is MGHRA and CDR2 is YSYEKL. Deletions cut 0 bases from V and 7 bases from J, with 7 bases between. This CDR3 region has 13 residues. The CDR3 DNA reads TGCGCCAGCAGCCAAGACAGGGTCCAGCCCCAGCATTTT. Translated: CASSQDRVQPQHF.

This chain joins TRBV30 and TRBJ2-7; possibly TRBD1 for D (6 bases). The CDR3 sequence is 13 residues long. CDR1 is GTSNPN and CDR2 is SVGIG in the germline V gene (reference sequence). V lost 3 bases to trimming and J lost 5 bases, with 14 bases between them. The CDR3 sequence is CAWSGGRGHEQYF. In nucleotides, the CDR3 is TGTGCCTGGAGCGGTGGCAGGGGACACGAGCAGTACTTC. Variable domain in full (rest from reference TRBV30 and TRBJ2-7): SQTIHQWPATLVQPVGSPLSLECTVEGTSNPNLYWYRQAAGRGLQLLFYSVGIGQISSEVPQNLSASRPQDRQFILSSKKLLLSDSGFYLCAWSGGRGHEQYFGPGTRLTVT.

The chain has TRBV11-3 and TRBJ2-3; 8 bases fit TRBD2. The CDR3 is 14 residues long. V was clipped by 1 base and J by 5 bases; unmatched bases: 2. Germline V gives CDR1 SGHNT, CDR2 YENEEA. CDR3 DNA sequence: TGTGCCAGCAGCTTAGCCGGGAGGGGAGATACGCAGTATTTT. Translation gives CASSLAGRGDTQYF.

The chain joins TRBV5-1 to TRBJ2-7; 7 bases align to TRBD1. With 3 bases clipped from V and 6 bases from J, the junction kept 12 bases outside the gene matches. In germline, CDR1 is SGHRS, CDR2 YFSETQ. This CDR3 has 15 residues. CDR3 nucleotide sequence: TGCGCCAGCAGCTGGGGACGCAGGGGGTCCGGCGAGCAGTACTTC. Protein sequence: CASSWGRRGSGEQYF. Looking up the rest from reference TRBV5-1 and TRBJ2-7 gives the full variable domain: KAGVTQTPRYLIKTRGQQVTLSCSPISGHRSVSWYQQTPGQGLQFLFEYFSETQRNKGNFPGRFSGRQFSNSRSEMNVSTLELGDSALYLCASSWGRRGSGEQYFGPGTRLTVT.

The CDR3, as DNA: TGTGCCAGCTCTTACGGACAGGCTAATAGCAATCAGCCCCAGCATTTT. As protein: CASSYGQANSNQPQHF. The chain carries TRBV18 and TRBJ1-5; 7 positions match TRBD1. The CDR3 extends over 16 amino acids. The V gene end was trimmed by 6 bases and the J gene end by 0 bases; junction bases not matched to a gene: 8. Per germline, CDR1 KGHSH and CDR2 LQKENI.

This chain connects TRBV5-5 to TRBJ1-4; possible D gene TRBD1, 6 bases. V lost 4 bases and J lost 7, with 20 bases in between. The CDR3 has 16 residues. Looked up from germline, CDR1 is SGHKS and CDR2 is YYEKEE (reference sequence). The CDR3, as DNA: TGTGCCAGCAGCCTTGGGGCGCAGGGGAGACCTGAAAAACTGTTTTTT. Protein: CASSLGAQGRPEKLFF.

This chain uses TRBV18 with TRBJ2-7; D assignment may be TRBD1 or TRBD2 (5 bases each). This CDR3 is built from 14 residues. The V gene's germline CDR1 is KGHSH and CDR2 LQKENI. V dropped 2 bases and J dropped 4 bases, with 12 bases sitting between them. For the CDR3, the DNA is TGTGCCAGCTCACCAGAGGGACGGTTATACGAGCAGTACTTC. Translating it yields CASSPEGRLYEQYF.

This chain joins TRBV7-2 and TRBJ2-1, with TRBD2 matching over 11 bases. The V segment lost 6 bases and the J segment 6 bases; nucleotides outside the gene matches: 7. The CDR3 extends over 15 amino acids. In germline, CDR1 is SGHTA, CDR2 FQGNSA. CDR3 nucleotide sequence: TGTGCCAGCAGGACTATAGCGGGAGGGAGCAATGAGCAGTTCTTC. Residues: CASRTIAGGSNEQFF.

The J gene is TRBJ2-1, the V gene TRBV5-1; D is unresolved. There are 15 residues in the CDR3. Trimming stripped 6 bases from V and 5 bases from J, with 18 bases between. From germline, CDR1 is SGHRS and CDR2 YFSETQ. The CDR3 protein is CASNRDRVLNNEQFF. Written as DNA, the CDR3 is TGCGCCAGCAATCGTGACCGCGTTCTTAACAATGAGCAGTTCTTC. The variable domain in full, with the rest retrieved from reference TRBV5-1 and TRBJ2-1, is KAGVTQTPRYLIKTRGQQVTLSCSPISGHRSVSWYQQTPGQGLQFLFEYFSETQRNKGNFPGRFSGRQFSNSRSEMNVSTLELGDSALYLCASNRDRVLNNEQFFGPGTRLTVL.

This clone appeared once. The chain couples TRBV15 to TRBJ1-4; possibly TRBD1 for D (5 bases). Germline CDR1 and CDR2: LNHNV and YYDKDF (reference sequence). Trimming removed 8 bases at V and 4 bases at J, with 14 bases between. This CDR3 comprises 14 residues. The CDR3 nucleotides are TGTGCCACCTGTCAGGGCGGGCTTAATGAAAAACTGTTTTTT. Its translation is CATCQGGLNEKLFF. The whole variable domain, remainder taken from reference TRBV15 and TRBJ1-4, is DAMVIQNPRYQVTQFGKPVTLSCSQTLNHNVMYWYQQKSSQAPKLLFHYYDKDFNNEADTPDNFQSRRPNTSFCFLDIRSPGLGDTAMYLCATCQGGLNEKLFFGSGTQLSVL.

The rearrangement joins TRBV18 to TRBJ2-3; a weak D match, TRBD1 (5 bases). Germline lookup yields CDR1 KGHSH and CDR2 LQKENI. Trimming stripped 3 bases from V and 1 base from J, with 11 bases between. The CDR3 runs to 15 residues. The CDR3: CASSPLQARTDTQYF. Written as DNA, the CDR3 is TGTGCCAGCTCACCCTTACAGGCCCGCACAGATACGCAGTATTTT. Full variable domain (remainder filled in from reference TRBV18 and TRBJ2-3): NAGVMQNPRHLVRRRGQEARLRCSPMKGHSHVYWYRQLPEEGLKFMVYLQKENIIDESGMPKERFSAEFPKEGPSILRIQQVVRGDSAAYFCASSPLQARTDTQYFGPGTRLTVL.

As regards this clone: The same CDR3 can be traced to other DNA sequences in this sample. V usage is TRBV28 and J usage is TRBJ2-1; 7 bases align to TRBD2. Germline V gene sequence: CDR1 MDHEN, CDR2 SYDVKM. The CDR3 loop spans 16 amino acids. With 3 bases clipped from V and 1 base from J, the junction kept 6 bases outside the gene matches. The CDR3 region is CASSLGGGSSYNEQFF. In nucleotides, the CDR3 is TGTGCCAGCAGTTTGGGGGGAGGGTCTTCCTACAATGAGCAGTTCTTC.

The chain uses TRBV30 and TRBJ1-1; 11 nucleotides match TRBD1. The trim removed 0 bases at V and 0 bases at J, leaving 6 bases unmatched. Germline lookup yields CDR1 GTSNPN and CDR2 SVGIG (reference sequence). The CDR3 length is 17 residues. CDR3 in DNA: TGTGCCTGGAGTGTATTTGGGACAGGGGGAATGAACACTGAAGCTTTCTTT. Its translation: CAWSVFGTGGMNTEAFF.

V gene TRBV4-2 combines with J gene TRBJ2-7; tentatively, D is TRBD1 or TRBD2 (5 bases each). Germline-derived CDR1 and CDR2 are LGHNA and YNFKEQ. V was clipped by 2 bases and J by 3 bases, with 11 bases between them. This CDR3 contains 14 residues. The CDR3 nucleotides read TGTGCCAGCAGCCAAAGGGACGGGATCTACGAGCAGTACTTC. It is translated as CASSQRDGIYEQYF.

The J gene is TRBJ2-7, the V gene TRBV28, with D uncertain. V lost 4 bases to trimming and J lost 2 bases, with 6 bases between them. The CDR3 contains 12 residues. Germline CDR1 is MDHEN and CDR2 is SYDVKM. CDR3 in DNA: TGTGCCAGCAGTTCCGGGCCCTACGAGCAGTACTTC. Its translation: CASSSGPYEQYF.

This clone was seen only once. In DNA, the CDR3 is TGTGCCAGCAGTGAATTTAATCAGCCCCAGCATTTT. It yields the protein CASSEFNQPQHF. V usage is TRBV6-1 and J usage is TRBJ1-5, with D uncertain. This CDR3 is built from 12 residues. The V gene lost 2 bases and the J gene lost 4 bases, with 3 bases spanning the gap. Germline V gives CDR1 MNHNS, CDR2 SASEGT.

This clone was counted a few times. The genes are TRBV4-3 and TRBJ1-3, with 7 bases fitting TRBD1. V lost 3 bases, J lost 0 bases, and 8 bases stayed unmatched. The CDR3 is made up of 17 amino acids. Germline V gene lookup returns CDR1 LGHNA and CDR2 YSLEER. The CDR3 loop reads CASSQDRSSSSGNTIYF. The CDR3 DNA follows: TGCGCCAGCAGCCAGGACAGGAGTTCGAGCTCTGGAAACACCATATATTTT.

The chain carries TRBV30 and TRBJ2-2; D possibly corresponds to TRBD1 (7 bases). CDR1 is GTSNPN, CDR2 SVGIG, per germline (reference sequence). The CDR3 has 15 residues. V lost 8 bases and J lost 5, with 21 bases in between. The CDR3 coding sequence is TGTGCCGGAAACAGGGGACTTGGCGATACCGGGGAGCTGTTTTTT. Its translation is CAGNRGLGDTGELFF.

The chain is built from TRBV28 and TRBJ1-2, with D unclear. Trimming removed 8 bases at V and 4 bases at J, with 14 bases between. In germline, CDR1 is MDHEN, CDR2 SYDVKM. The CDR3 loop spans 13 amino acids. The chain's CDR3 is CASSLPFSYGYTF. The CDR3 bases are TGTGCCAGCTCCCTGCCCTTCTCCTATGGCTACACCTTC.

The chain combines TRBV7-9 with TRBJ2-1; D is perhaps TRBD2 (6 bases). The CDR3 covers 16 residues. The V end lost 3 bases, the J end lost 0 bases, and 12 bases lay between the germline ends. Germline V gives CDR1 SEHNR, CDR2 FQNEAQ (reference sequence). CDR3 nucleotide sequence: TGTGCCAGCAGCTTGAGTCTAGCGAGCTCCTACAATGAGCAGTTCTTC. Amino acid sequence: CASSLSLASSYNEQFF.

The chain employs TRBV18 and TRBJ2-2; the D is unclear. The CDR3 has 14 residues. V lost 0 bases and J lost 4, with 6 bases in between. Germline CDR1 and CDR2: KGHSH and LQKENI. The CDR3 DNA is TGTGCCAGCTCACCACCGAGTGGCACCGGGGAGCTGTTTTTT. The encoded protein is CASSPPSGTGELFF.

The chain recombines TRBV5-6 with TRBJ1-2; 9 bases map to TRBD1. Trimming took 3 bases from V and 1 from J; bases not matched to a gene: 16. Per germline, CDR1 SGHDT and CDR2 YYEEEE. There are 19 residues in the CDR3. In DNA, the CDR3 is TGTGCCAGCAGCTCTCCGGGACAGGGTTTTGCGGGCCTTAACTATGGCTACACCTTC. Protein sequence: CASSSPGQGFAGLNYGYTF.

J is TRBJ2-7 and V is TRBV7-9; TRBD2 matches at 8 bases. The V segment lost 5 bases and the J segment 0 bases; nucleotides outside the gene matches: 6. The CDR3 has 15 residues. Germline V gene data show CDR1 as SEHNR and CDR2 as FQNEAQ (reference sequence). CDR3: CASSPSGFSSYEQYF. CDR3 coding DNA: TGTGCCAGCAGCCCTAGCGGGTTCAGCTCCTACGAGCAGTACTTC.